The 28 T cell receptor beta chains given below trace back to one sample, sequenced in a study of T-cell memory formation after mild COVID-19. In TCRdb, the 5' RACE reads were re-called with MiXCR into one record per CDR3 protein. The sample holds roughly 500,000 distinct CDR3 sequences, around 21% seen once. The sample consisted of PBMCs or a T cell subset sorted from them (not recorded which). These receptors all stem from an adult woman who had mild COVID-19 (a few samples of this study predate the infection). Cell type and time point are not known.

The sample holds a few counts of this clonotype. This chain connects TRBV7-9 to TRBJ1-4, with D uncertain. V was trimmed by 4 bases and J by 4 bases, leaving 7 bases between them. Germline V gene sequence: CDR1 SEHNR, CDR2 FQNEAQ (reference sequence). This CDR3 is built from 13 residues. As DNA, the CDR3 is TGTGCCAGCAGCTCTCAGGTTAATGAAAAACTGTTTTTT. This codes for CASSSQVNEKLFF. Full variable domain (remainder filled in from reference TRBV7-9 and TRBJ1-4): DTGVSQNPRHKITKRGQNVTFRCDPISEHNRLYWYRQTLGQGPEFLTYFQNEAQLEKSRLLSDRFSAERPKGSFSTLEIQRTEQGDSAMYLCASSSQVNEKLFFGSGTQLSVL.

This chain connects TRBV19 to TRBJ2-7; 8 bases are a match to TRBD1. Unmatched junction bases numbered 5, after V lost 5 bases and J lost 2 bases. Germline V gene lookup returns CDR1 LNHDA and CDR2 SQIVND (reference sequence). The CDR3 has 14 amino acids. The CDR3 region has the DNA TGTGCCAGTAGTCGACAGGGGAACCCCTACGAGCAGTACTTC. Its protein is CASSRQGNPYEQYF.

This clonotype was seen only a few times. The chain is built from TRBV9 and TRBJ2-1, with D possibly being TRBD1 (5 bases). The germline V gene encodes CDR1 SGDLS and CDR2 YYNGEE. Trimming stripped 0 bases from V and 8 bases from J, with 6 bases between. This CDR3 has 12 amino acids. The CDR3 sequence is CASSVGGHEQFF. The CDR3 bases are TGTGCCAGCAGCGTAGGGGGCCATGAGCAGTTCTTC.

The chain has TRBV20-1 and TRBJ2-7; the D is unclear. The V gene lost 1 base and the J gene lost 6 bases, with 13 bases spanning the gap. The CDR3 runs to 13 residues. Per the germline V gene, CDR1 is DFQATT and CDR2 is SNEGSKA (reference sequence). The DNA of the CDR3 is TGCAGTGCTAGAGCTAGACGACAAGTCGAGCAGTACTTC. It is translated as CSARARRQVEQYF.

CDR3 in amino acids: CASSFPSSREQFF. The DNA of the CDR3 is TGTGCCAGCAGCTTCCCAAGTTCACGTGAGCAGTTCTTC. This chain connects TRBV11-2 to TRBJ2-1; D not certain. Trimming left V 3 bases short and J 9 bases short, with 12 bases between. Germline assignment: CDR1 SGHAT and CDR2 FQNNGV. CDR3 size: 13 residues.

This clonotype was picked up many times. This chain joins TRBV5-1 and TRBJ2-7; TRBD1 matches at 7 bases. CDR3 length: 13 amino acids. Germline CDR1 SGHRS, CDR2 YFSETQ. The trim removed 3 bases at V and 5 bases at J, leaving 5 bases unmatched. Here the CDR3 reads CASSSPGTDEQYF. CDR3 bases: TGCGCCAGCAGCTCCCCCGGGACAGACGAGCAGTACTTC.

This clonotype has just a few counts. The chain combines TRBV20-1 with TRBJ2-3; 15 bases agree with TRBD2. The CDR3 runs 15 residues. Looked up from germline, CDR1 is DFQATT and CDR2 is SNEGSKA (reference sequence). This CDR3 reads CRGTSGGRRTDTQYF. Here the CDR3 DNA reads TGCAGGGGGACTAGCGGGGGGAGACGCACAGATACGCAGTATTTT.

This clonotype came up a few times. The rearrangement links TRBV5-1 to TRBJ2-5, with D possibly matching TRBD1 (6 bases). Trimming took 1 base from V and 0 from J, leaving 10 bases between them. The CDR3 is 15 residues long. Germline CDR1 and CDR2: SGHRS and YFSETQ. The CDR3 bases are TGCGCCAGCAGCTTGAGCACAGGGTACCAAGAGACCCAGTACTTC. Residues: CASSLSTGYQETQYF.

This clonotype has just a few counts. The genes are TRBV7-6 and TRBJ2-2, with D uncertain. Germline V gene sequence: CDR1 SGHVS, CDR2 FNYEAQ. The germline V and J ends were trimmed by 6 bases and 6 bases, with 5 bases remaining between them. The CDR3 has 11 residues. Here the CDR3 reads CASRSSGELFF. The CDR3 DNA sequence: TGTGCCAGCAGGTCTTCCGGGGAGCTGTTTTTT.

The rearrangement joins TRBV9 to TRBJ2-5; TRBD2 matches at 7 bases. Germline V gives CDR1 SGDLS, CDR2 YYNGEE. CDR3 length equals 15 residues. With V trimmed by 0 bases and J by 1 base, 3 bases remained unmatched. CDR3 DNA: TGTGCCAGCAGCGTAGGGGGAGGGTCCCAAGAGACCCAGTACTTC. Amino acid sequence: CASSVGGGSQETQYF.

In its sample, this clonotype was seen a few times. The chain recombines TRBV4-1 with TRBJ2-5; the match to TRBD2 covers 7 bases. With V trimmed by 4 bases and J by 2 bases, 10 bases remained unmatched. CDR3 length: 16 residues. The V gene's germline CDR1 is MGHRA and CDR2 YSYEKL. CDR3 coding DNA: TGCGCCAGCAGCCCCGGTTACGGGGGGACTCAAGAGACCCAGTACTTC. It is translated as CASSPGYGGTQETQYF.

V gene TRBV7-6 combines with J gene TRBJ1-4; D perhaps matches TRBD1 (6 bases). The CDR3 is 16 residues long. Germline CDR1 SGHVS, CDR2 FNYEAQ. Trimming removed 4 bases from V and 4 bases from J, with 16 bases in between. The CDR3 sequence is CASSSSRGRVNEKLFF. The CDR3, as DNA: TGTGCCAGCAGCTCCTCTCGGGGGCGGGTTAATGAAAAACTGTTTTTT.

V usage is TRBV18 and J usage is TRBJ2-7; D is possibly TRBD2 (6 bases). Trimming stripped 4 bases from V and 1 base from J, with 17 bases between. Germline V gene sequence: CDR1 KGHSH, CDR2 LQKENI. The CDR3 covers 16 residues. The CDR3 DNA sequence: TGTGCCAGCTCACTGGGAGAAGCGGGTTTATCCTACGAGCAGTACTTC. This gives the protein CASSLGEAGLSYEQYF.

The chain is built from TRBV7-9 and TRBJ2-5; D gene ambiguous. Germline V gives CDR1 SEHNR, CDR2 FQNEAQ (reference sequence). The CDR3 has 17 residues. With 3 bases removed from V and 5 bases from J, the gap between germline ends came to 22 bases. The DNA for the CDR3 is TGTGCCAGCAGCTTGGGCCCCGGCAGGCTCAAAGGGGAGACCCAGTACTTC. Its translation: CASSLGPGRLKGETQYF.

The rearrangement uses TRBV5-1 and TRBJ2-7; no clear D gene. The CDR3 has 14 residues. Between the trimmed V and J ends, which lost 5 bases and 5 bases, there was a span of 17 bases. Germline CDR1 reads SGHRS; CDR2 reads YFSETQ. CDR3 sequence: CASRPEWGADEQYF. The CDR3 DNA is TGCGCCAGCAGACCCGAGTGGGGTGCCGACGAGCAGTACTTC.

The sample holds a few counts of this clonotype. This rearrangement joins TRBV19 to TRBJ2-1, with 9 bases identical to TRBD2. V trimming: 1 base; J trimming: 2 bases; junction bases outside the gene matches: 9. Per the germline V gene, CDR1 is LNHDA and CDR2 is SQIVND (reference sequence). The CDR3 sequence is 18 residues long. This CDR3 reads CASSIALSGGKAYNEQFF. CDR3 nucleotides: TGTGCCAGTAGTATAGCGTTAAGCGGGGGGAAAGCCTACAATGAGCAGTTCTTC.

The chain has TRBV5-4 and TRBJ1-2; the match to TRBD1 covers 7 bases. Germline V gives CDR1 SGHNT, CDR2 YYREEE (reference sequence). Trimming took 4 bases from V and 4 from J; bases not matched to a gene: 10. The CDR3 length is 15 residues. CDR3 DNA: TGTGCCAGCAGCCATCCCGGGACAGCCCTCTATGGCTACACCTTC. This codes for CASSHPGTALYGYTF.

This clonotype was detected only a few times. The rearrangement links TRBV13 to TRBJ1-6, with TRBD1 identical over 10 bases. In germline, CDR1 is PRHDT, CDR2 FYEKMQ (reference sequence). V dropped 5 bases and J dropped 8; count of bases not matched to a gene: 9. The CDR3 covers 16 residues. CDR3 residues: CASSRRGQGPHSPLHF. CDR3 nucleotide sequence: TGTGCCAGCAGCCGCAGGGGACAGGGGCCTCATTCACCCCTCCACTTT. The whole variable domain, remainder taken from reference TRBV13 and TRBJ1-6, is AAGVIQSPRHLIKEKRETATLKCYPIPRHDTVYWYQQGPGQDPQFLISFYEKMQSDKGSIPDRFSAQQFSDYHSELNMSSLELGDSALYFCASSRRGQGPHSPLHFGNGTRLTVT.

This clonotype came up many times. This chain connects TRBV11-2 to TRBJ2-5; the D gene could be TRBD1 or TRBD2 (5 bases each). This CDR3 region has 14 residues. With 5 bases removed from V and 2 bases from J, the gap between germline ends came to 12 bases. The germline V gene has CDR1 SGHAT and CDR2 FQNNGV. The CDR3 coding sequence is TGTGCCAGCAGCCCCCCAGGGACGCAAGAGACCCAGTACTTC. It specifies CASSPPGTQETQYF.

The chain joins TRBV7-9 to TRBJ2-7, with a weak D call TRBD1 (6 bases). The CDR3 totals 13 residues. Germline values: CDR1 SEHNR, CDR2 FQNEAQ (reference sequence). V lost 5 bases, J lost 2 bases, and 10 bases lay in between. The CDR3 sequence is CASSRDIAYEQYF. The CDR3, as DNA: TGTGCCAGCAGCCGGGACATAGCCTACGAGCAGTACTTC.

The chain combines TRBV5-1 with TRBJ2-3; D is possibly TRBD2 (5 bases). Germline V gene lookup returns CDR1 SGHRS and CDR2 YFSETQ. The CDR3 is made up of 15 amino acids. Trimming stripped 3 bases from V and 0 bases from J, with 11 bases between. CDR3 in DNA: TGCGCCAGCAGCTCCACTAGACCCAGCACAGATACGCAGTATTTT. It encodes CASSSTRPSTDTQYF. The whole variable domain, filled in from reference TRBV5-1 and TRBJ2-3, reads KAGVTQTPRYLIKTRGQQVTLSCSPISGHRSVSWYQQTPGQGLQFLFEYFSETQRNKGNFPGRFSGRQFSNSRSEMNVSTLELGDSALYLCASSSTRPSTDTQYFGPGTRLTVL.

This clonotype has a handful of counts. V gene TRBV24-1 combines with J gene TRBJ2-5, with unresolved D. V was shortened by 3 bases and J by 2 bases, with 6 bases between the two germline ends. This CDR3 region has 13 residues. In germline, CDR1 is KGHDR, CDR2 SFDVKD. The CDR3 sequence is CATSDPPQETQYF. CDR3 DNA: TGTGCCACCAGTGATCCCCCTCAAGAGACCCAGTACTTC.

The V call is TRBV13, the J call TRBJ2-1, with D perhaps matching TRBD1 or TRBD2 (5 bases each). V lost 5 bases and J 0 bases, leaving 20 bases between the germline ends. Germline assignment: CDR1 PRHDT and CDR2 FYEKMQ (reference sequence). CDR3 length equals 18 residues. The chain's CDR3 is CASSAIIEWGTSYNEQFF. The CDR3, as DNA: TGTGCCAGCAGCGCTATAATAGAGTGGGGGACCTCCTACAATGAGCAGTTCTTC.

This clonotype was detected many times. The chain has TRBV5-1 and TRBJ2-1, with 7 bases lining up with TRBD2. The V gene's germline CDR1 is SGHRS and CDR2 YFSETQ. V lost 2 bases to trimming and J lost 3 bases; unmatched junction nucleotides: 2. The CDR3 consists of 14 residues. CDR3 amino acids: CASSLSSGYNEQFF. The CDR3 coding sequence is TGCGCCAGCAGCTTATCTAGCGGCTACAATGAGCAGTTCTTC.

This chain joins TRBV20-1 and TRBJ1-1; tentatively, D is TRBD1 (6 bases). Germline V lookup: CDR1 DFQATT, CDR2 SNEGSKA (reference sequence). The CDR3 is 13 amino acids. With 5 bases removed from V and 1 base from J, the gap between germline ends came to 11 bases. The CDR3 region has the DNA TGCAGTGCTTCCCGGACAGCGAACACTGAAGCTTTCTTT. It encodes CSASRTANTEAFF.

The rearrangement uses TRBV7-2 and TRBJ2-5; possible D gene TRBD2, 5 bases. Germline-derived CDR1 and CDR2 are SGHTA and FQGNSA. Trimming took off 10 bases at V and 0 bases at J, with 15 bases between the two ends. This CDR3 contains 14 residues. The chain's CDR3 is CAKSYGGYQETQYF. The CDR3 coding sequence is TGTGCCAAGTCCTACGGCGGGTACCAAGAGACCCAGTACTTC. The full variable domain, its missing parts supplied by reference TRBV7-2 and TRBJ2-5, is GAGVSQSPSNKVTEKGKDVELRCDPISGHTALYWYRQSLGQGLEFLIYFQGNSAPDKSGLPSDRFSAERTGGSVSTLTIQRTQQEDSAVYLCAKSYGGYQETQYFGPGTRLLVL.

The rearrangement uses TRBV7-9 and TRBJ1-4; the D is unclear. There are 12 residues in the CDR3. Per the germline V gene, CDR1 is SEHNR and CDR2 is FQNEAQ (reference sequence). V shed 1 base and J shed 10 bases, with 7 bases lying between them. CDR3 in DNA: TGTGCCAGCAGCTTAGTGGACGCAAAACTGTTTTTT. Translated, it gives CASSLVDAKLFF.

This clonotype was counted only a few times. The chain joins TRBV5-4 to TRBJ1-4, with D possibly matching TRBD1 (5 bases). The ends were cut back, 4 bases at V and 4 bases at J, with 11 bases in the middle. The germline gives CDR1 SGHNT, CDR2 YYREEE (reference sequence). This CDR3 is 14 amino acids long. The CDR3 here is CASSQNRNNEKLFF. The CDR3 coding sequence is TGTGCCAGCAGCCAAAACAGGAATAATGAAAAACTGTTTTTT.